Sequencing of this T cell receptor beta chain was carried out in a study of CD8+CD57+ T cells in acquired aplastic anemia (dated by TCRdb to the late 2010s). With respect to the entire study: A mean of about 3 ug of DNA, ranging from roughly 0.19 to 30 ug, was extracted from sorted CD4+ and CD8+ cells. CD8+CD57+ expansion was defined as frequency above the mean frequency observed in healthy subjects.

On the study overall, not on this receptor specifically: Around 31 CD8+ CDR3 sequences were shared between patients and controls but appeared highly expressed in patients and within their immunodominant clones. Patients and healthy controls showed no significant difference in CD8+ Simpson's diversity (P=0.060).

TCR beta VDJ combination and CDR3 sequence profiling used genomic DNA as the template. TCR repertoire sequencing was run on an Illumina HiSeq 2000. Per the original workflow: TRBV/TRBJ rearrangement plots, CDR3 size and DJ length profiles, and Simpson's diversity index were used to assess repertoires. The immunodominant clone was defined as the most abundant DNA sequence in deep sequencing data. CDR3 amino acid sequences were screened for sharing across subjects and compared with published repertoires and the VDJdb database. The public reads were reanalyzed by TCRdb: fastp trimming at Q25, MiXCR alignment, in-frame beta chains only. Every entry covers one CDR3 protein and lists the most common genes and DNA from its rows. None of the V and J calls come from the authors' own analysis; TCRdb made them. The sample yields approximately 220,000 distinct CDR3 sequences; 47% were counted once. The ten biggest clones cover over 7.5% of the sample.

This clonotype was counted many times. No cognate antigen has been identified for it. Base quality data are lacking; no much larger clone is found one base away. Flow cytometry had shown CD8+CD57+ cell expansion in the patients selected for sequencing. Every patient had a diagnosis of severe acquired aplastic anemia based on International Study of Aplastic Anemia and Agranulocytosis and Camitta criteria. At the time blood was sampled, none of the patients had received any therapy. The study deep-sequenced TCR repertoires of sorted CD4+ and CD8+ blood T cells from severe aplastic anemia patients and healthy subjects. Patients were enrolled under clinicaltrials.gov protocols 00001620, 01623167, 00001397, 00071045, 00081523 and 00961064 in the USA. Ficoll-Paque density gradient centrifugation was used to isolate peripheral blood mononuclear cells. CD4+ and CD8+ T cells were sorted by FACS or magnetic beads before DNA extraction.

Sample: sorted CD4+, CD8+, or CD8+CD57+ T cells (not recorded which) from PBMCs. The source is a human donor with aplastic anemia.

The encoded CDR3 is CASSGTGKRAFF. The DNA reads TGTGCCAGCAGCGGTACAGGGAAGAGGGCTTTCTTT. The chain employs TRBV9 and TRBJ1-1; D gene: possibly TRBD1, on 6 matching bases. V is reduced by 3 bases and J by 11 bases, leaving a spacing of 14 bases between them. CDR1 and CDR2 were assigned from the germline V gene as SGDLS and YYNGEE. The CDR3 holds 12 amino acids from the cysteine to the phenylalanine. Only CDR3 DNA is held: 36 bases, read in frame from base 1.